This passage covers 8 T cell receptor beta chains from one sample sequenced in a study of blood T cell repertoires in COVID-19 (dated by TCRdb to 2020 to 2022). Receptors were amplified or captured by the immunoSEQ multiplex PCR assay. As stored in TCRdb, this immuneACCESS dataset retains in-frame rearrangements with V and J assigned. A fraction of the clones does not appear; measured against another copy, unresolved V genes explain less than half of the discrepancy, and the remainder lacks a known reason. For this sample the table gives over 90,000 clones, of which about 89% were detected only once. The top ten hold roughly 3.5% of the sample. Sequenced: peripheral blood. Receptor source: a woman in her 70s with acute or convalescent COVID-19.

The chain is built from TRBV3-1 (or the pseudogene TRBV3-2) and TRBJ2-5; 13 nucleotides align to TRBD2. J gave up 7 bases and V 5 bases, and 7 bases lay outside the gene matches. Germline V lookup: CDR1 LGHDT, CDR2 YNNKEL (reference sequence). The CDR3 contains 15 residues. The CDR3 is CASSTGLAGRGTQYF. The CDR3 DNA sequence: TGTGCCAGCAGCACGGGACTAGCGGGAAGGGGGACCCAGTACTTC.

The rearrangement uses TRBV7-8 and TRBJ1-5, with D perhaps matching TRBD1 (5 bases). CDR1 is SGHVS and CDR2 is FQNEAQ in the germline V gene. V gave up 5 bases and J gave up 9 bases, with 17 bases separating them. This CDR3 has 14 amino acids. CDR3 DNA sequence: TGTGCCAGCAGCCCAGGGACTGCGTCGACGCCCCAGCATTTT. As protein: CASSPGTASTPQHF.

V usage is TRBV14 and J usage is TRBJ2-2; D not certain. This CDR3 comprises 13 residues. V lost 4 bases to trimming and J lost 7 bases, with 10 bases between them. Germline CDR1 is SGHDN and CDR2 is FVKESK. The CDR3 spells CASSRAVNGELFF. DNA for the CDR3: TGTGCCAGCAGCCGAGCCGTTAACGGGGAGCTGTTTTTT.

The chain has TRBV5-5 and TRBJ2-7; the D gene is possibly TRBD2 (5 bases). CDR1 is SGHKS, CDR2 YYEKEE, per germline (reference sequence). V lost 3 bases to trimming and J lost 2 bases, with 15 bases between them. This CDR3 has 15 amino acids. CDR3 sequence reads: CASSSQNGGPYEQYF. CDR3 coding DNA: TGTGCCAGCAGCTCCCAAAACGGAGGCCCCTACGAGCAGTACTTC.

The CDR3 sequence is CASSQDWGTQVNSPLHF. In DNA, the CDR3 is TGTGCCAGCAGCCAAGATTGGGGGACACAAGTTAATTCACCCCTCCACTTT. The chain has TRBV4-2 and TRBJ1-6; a weak D match, TRBD1 (6 bases). Trimming stripped 0 bases from V and 6 bases from J, with 15 bases between. The CDR3 contains 17 residues. Germline assignment: CDR1 LGHNA and CDR2 YNFKEQ.

This clone was detected only a few times. The chain recombines TRBV4-1 with TRBJ1-4; D perhaps matches TRBD1 (5 bases). Germline V lookup: CDR1 MGHRA, CDR2 YSYEKL. V gave up 1 base and J gave up 8 bases, with 17 bases separating them. The CDR3 is 16 amino acids. CDR3 region: CASSQGLGQGGEKLFF. The DNA of the CDR3 is TGCGCCAGCAGCCAAGGGCTCGGCCAGGGTGGGGAAAAACTGTTTTTT.

The genes are TRBV27 and TRBJ2-1; 8 positions match TRBD2. The V gene's germline CDR1 is MNHEY and CDR2 SMNVEV (reference sequence). The CDR3 is made up of 15 amino acids. Germline trimming cut 6 bases from V and 6 bases from J; bases unmatched to any gene: 10. The CDR3 bases are TGTGCCAGCAGGGATAAGGCGGGAGGCTCCAATGAGCAGTTCTTC. The encoded protein is CASRDKAGGSNEQFF.

This clone showed up just once. The J gene is TRBJ2-2, the V gene TRBV11-2; 9 bases are shared with TRBD2. There are 16 residues in the CDR3. J was trimmed by 4 bases and V by 3 bases; bases with no gene match: 6. Germline-derived CDR1 and CDR2 are SGHAT and FQNNGV. The CDR3 nucleotides are TGTGCCAGCAGCTTGGGGGGACTAGCCTTCACCGGGGAGCTGTTTTTT. As protein: CASSLGGLAFTGELFF.